Below are 16 T cell receptor beta chains sequenced from a single sample in a study of blood T cells in healthy people across ages. Alongside a J-beta primer mix, a sample-barcoded 5' primer served in a second PCR lasting 7 to 11 cycles. One entry per CDR3 protein results from TCRdb running MiXCR on the 5' RACE reads. In the table there are 1,500,000 or so distinct CDR3 sequences, around 59% of which are singletons. Sequencing was performed on blood. The receptors were gathered from a man between 18 and 29 years old in good health.

The J gene is TRBJ2-2, the V gene TRBV10-3, with D possibly TRBD1 on 5 matching bases. Germline V CDR1 and CDR2: ENHRY, SYGVKD. Trimming cost V 0 bases and J 0 bases, with 14 bases left between them. The CDR3 consists of 18 residues. CDR3 in amino acids: CAISESLLRGSNTGELFF. The CDR3, as DNA: TGTGCCATCAGTGAGTCGCTACTAAGGGGTTCGAACACCGGGGAGCTGTTTTTT.

Concerning this clonotype itself: One junction end disagrees with the germline gene, perhaps due to a read error. The rearrangement links TRBV4-1 to TRBJ2-2; no definite D call. The CDR3 covers 13 residues. Germline CDR1 and CDR2: MGHRA and YSYEKL. This CDR3 reads CASSQLLVGELFF. The CDR3 nucleotides are TGCGCAAGCAGCCAACTCCTGGTGGGGGAGCTGTTTTTT.

The CDR3 bases are TGTGCCATCAGAGAGGAGAATCAGCCCCAGCATTTT. It encodes CAIREENQPQHF. This sequence joins TRBV10-3 and TRBJ1-5, with D uncertain. Looked up from germline, CDR1 is ENHRY and CDR2 is SYGVKD. The V and J ends lost 6 bases and 4 bases respectively, with 7 bases between them. This CDR3 spans 12 amino acids.

The chain has TRBV7-6 and TRBJ2-6, with no clear D. V was cut by 0 bases and J by 3 bases, with 6 bases left in between. Germline V gene lookup returns CDR1 SGHVS and CDR2 FNYEAQ. This CDR3 spans 15 amino acids. CDR3 sequence reads: CASSLAGNGANVLTF. The CDR3 coding sequence is TGTGCCAGCAGCTTAGCCGGTAATGGGGCCAACGTCCTGACTTTC.

In this sample, this clonotype turned up a few times. The rearrangement uses TRBV4-1 and TRBJ2-7; D perhaps matches TRBD1 (5 bases). The V end lost 5 bases, the J end lost 7 bases, and 21 bases lay between the germline ends. The CDR3 totals 15 residues. Germline V CDR1 and CDR2: MGHRA, YSYEKL. The CDR3 loop reads CASSSRPDMAEEQYF. DNA for the CDR3: TGCGCCAGCAGCAGCCGCCCGGACATGGCGGAGGAGCAGTACTTC.

The gene calls are TRBV4-2 and TRBJ2-1, with D unclear. The CDR3 sequence is 15 residues long. CDR1 and CDR2 from the germline V gene are LGHNA and YNFKEQ. Trimming took 4 bases from V and 6 from J, leaving 16 bases between them. CDR3 sequence reads: CASSLPDGWSNEQFF. In DNA form, the CDR3 reads TGTGCCAGCAGCCTCCCGGATGGCTGGTCCAATGAGCAGTTCTTC.

The J gene is TRBJ2-3, the V gene TRBV20-1, with TRBD2 identical over 11 bases. Germline CDR1 is DFQATT and CDR2 is SNEGSKA (reference sequence). The CDR3 runs 16 residues. The V segment lost 1 base and the J segment 5 bases; nucleotides outside the gene matches: 8. Written as DNA, the CDR3 is TGCAGTGCTAGAGGCCCACTAGCGGGGGTTCGAGATACGCAGTATTTT. This translates into CSARGPLAGVRDTQYF.

V and J are TRBV12-5 and TRBJ1-2; D gene uncertain. CDR1 LGHNT and CDR2 FRNRAP come from the germline V gene. V lost 6 bases and J 8 bases, leaving 13 bases between the germline ends. The CDR3 totals 12 residues. This CDR3 is CASGPEVGGYTF. The CDR3 nucleotides are TGTGCTAGTGGCCCTGAGGTTGGGGGCTACACCTTC.

This clonotype has more than one count but fewer than ten. The V gene is TRBV10-3, the J gene TRBJ1-5, with TRBD1 identical over 7 bases. CDR3 length: 15 residues. The V and J ends lost 0 bases and 3 bases, in that order; junction bases with no gene match: 2. CDR1 is ENHRY and CDR2 is SYGVKD in the germline V gene. The CDR3: CAISESTGANQPQHF. Written as DNA, the CDR3 is TGTGCCATCAGTGAGTCCACAGGGGCCAATCAGCCCCAGCATTTT.

The chain carries TRBV28 and TRBJ1-5; D may be TRBD1 (5 bases). V dropped 6 bases and J dropped 6 bases, with 18 bases sitting between them. Looked up from germline, CDR1 is MDHEN and CDR2 is SYDVKM. This CDR3 region has 15 residues. CDR3 protein: CASSRSGGLSQPQHF. The CDR3 nucleotides are TGTGCCAGCAGCCGGAGTGGGGGGTTGAGTCAGCCCCAGCATTTT.

This clonotype was seen only a few times. This sequence joins TRBV6-2 or TRBV6-3 and TRBJ1-2; D gene ambiguous. This CDR3 region has 14 residues. Trimming left V 8 bases short and J 3 bases short, with 16 bases between. Germline-derived CDR1 and CDR2 are MNHEY and SVGEGT. CDR3 region: CASGGGGAYYGYTF. CDR3 nucleotides: TGTGCCAGCGGCGGAGGAGGCGCGTACTATGGCTACACCTTC.

This clonotype was recorded once. The CDR3 sequence: CAIGDEQFF. The CDR3, as DNA: TGTGCCATAGGGGATGAGCAGTTCTTC. The chain has TRBV10-3 and TRBJ2-1; weak D call: TRBD1 (5 bases). The V end was cut by 9 bases, the J end by 8 bases, with 5 bases between. The CDR3 has 9 amino acids. Looked up from germline, CDR1 is ENHRY and CDR2 is SYGVKD.

V usage is TRBV4-1 and J usage is TRBJ1-4; D ambiguous. The V and J ends lost 4 bases and 0 bases respectively, with 9 bases between them. Germline V gene lookup returns CDR1 MGHRA and CDR2 YSYEKL. The CDR3 is 15 residues long. CDR3 DNA: TGCGCCAGCAGCCCTAAGCTGGCAACTAATGAAAAACTGTTTTTT. This translates into CASSPKLATNEKLFF.

A single count supports this clonotype. The chain joins TRBV7-6 to TRBJ2-3, with D possibly TRBD1 on 6 matching bases. Trimming pared 8 bases from V and 12 bases from J, leaving 15 bases between. Germline lookup yields CDR1 SGHVS and CDR2 FNYEAQ. The CDR3 extends over 11 amino acids. The CDR3 loop is CASGSEQGQYF. The CDR3 bases are TGTGCCAGCGGATCCGAACAGGGACAGTATTTT.

The sample holds a few counts of this clonotype. This chain uses TRBV7-9 with TRBJ2-5; D is perhaps TRBD2 (5 bases). The CDR3 has 13 residues. Deletions cut 7 bases from V and 5 bases from J, with 14 bases between. Germline CDR1 and CDR2: SEHNR and FQNEAQ (reference sequence). Written as DNA, the CDR3 is TGTGCCAGCACCAAGTGGGAGATGGAGACCCAGTACTTC. Protein product: CASTKWEMETQYF.

The genes are TRBV4-2 and TRBJ1-1, with no clear D. The CDR3 is 13 residues long. Between the trimmed V and J ends, which lost 1 base and 6 bases, there was a span of 9 bases. CDR1 is LGHNA and CDR2 is YNFKEQ in the germline V gene. The CDR3 here is CASSQATSAEAFF. In DNA, the CDR3 is TGTGCCAGCAGCCAAGCGACGTCAGCTGAAGCTTTCTTT.